This T cell receptor (beta chain) was recorded in a study of regulatory T cells in long-lasting Graves disease. Time point defined: newly diagnosed GD, antithyroid drugs for less than 3 months. PBMCs provided the RNA from which the TCR library was made. The CDR3 length is 14 residues. CDR1 is SNHLY, CDR2 FYNNEI, per germline. Trimming removed 1 base from V and 5 bases from J; junction bases left unmatched: 4. Both iRepertoire HTBI primers and Arm-PCR of CDR3 regions were used to build the TCR beta libraries. TCRdb used MiXCR to reprocess the multiplex PCR reads, holding one entry per CDR3 protein. The sample lists around 320,000 distinct CDR3 sequences, 16% occurring once. This clonotype was observed at least ten times. A further study also used this sample, focusing on T cells in Graves' hyperthyroidism and ophthalmopathy.

This sequence originates from a man in his forties or fifties with Graves disease. This chain uses TRBV2 with TRBJ1-1; 7 bases are shared with TRBD1. The material sequenced was peripheral blood mononuclear cells (PBMCs), taken at new diagnosis, from a patient treated with antithyroid drugs. CDR3 region: CASSEDRGQTEAFF. The CDR3, as DNA: TGTGCCAGCAGTGAAGATAGGGGGCAAACTGAAGCTTTCTTT. The complete variable domain, with remaining parts taken from reference TRBV2 and TRBJ1-1, reads EPEVTQTPSHQVTQMGQEVILRCVPISNHLYFYWYRQILGQKVEFLVSFYNNEISEKSEIFDDQFSVERPDGSNFTLKIRSTKLEDSAMYFCASSEDRGQTEAFFGQGTRLTVV.